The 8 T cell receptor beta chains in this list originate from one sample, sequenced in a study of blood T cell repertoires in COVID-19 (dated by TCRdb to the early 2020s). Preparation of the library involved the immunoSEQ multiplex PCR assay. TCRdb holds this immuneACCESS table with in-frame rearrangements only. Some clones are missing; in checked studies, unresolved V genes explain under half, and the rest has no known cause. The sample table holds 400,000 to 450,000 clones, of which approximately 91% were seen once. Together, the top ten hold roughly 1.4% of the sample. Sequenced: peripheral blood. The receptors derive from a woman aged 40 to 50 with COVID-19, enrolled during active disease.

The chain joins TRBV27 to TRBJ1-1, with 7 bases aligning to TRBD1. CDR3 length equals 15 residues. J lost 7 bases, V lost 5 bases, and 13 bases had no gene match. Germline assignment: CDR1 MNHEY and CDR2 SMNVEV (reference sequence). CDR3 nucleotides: TGTGCCAGCAGTCGCGGACAGGCCTACGGTGGTGAAGCTTTCTTT. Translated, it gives CASSRGQAYGGEAFF.

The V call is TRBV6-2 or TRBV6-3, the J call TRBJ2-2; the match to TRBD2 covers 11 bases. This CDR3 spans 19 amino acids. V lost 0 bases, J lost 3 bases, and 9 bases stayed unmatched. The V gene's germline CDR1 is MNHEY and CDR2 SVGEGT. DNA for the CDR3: TGTGCCAGCAGTTACTCTAGAAGTGGGACTAGCGGACACACCGGGGAGCTGTTTTTT. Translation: CASSYSRSGTSGHTGELFF.

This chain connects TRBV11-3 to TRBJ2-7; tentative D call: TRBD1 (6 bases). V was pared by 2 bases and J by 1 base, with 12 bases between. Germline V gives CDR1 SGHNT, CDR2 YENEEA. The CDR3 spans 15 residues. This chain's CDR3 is CASSLSRTESYEQYF. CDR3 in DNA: TGTGCCAGCAGCTTAAGTCGGACAGAGTCCTACGAGCAGTACTTC.

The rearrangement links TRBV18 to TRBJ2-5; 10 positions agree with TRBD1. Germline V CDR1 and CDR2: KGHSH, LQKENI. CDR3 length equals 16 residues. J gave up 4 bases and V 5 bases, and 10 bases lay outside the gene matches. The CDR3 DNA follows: TGTGCCAGCTCATCCCGGGACAGGGGAATCGTAGAGACCCAGTACTTC. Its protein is CASSSRDRGIVETQYF.

The CDR3: CAISVGNTIYF. The DNA of the CDR3 is TGTGCCATCAGCGTAGGAAACACCATATATTTT. V is TRBV10-3 and J is TRBJ1-3, with D uncertain. This CDR3 is built from 11 residues. The germline CDR1 and CDR2 sequences are ENHRY and SYGVKD. V lost 6 bases and J 4 bases, leaving 4 bases between the germline ends.

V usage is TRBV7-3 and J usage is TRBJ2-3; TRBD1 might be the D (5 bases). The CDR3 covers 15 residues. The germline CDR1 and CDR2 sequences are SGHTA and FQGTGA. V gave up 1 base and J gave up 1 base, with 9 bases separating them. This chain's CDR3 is CASSLRQGGTDTQYF. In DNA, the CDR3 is TGTGCCAGCAGCTTAAGGCAGGGTGGCACAGATACGCAGTATTTT.

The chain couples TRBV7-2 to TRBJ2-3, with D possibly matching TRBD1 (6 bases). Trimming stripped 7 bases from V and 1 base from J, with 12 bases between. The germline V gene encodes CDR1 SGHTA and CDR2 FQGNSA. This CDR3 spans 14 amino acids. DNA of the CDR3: TGTGCCAGCATACAGGGTGCGGGCACAGATACGCAGTATTTT. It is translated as CASIQGAGTDTQYF.

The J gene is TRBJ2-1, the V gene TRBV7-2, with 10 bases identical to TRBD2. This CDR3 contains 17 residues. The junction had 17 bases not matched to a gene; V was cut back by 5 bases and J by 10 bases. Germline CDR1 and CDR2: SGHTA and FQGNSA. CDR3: CASSTRRASGSIWEQFF. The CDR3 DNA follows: TGTGCCAGCAGCACCCGTAGGGCTAGCGGGAGTATATGGGAGCAGTTCTTC.